The 17 T cell receptor beta chains in this list originate from one sample, sequenced in a study of siplizumab effects on memory and regulatory T cells. Assay used: immunoSEQ multiplex PCR; TCRdb lists only in-frame clones, some missing. The data contain 99,000 or so clones, approximately 94% of them singletons. The specimen sequenced was CD4+ T cells sorted from blood. The receptors were sampled from a human donor in good health.

V and J are TRBV5-1 and TRBJ2-5; D call uncertain. The V gene's germline CDR1 is SGHRS and CDR2 YFSETQ. This CDR3 spans 14 amino acids. The ends were cut back, 4 bases at V and 4 bases at J, with 14 bases in the middle. CDR3 sequence (DNA): TGCGCCAGCAGCGCCGGGCCTGGGCCAGAGACCCAGTACTTC. Its translation: CASSAGPGPETQYF.

J is TRBJ2-3 and V is TRBV5-1; tentatively, D is TRBD1 (6 bases). Trimming stripped 4 bases from V and 1 base from J, with 19 bases between. This CDR3 has 17 amino acids. Germline V lookup: CDR1 SGHRS, CDR2 YFSETQ. CDR3: CASSPIGQTHRTDTQYF. The CDR3 bases are TGCGCCAGCAGCCCTATTGGACAGACTCATCGCACAGATACGCAGTATTTT.

The chain couples TRBV11-3 to TRBJ2-7; TRBD2 agrees at 11 bases. With 5 bases clipped from V and 7 bases from J, the junction kept 13 bases outside the gene matches. Germline CDR1 and CDR2: SGHNT and YENEEA. The CDR3 runs 16 residues. CDR3 region: CASSRRGGTSGLEQYF. CDR3 coding DNA: TGTGCCAGCAGCCGCAGAGGCGGGACTAGCGGTCTGGAGCAGTACTTC. The full variable domain, with the rest looked up from reference TRBV11-3 and TRBJ2-7, is EAGVVQSPRYKIIEKKQPVAFWCNPISGHNTLYWYLQNLGQGPELLIRYENEEAVDDSQLPKDRFSAERLKGVDSTLKIQPAELGDSAVYLCASSRRGGTSGLEQYFGPGTRLTVT.

The genes are TRBV7-2 and TRBJ1-4; 8 nucleotides match TRBD1. CDR1 is SGHTA and CDR2 is FQGNSA in the germline V gene. This CDR3 is built from 14 residues. Trimming at V came to 5 bases and at J to 7 bases, leaving 6 bases not matched to a gene. DNA of the CDR3: TGTGCCAGCAGCCTTCGGACAGGGCGTGAAAAACTGTTTTTT. Translation gives CASSLRTGREKLFF.

This chain uses TRBV19 with TRBJ1-4, with TRBD1 as a possible D gene (5 bases). Germline V gene data show CDR1 as LNHDA and CDR2 as SQIVND (reference sequence). V was cut by 1 base and J by 0 bases, with 9 bases left in between. CDR3 length: 16 residues. The DNA for the CDR3 is TGTGCCAGTAGTATAGTTGTGACAGCAACTAATGAAAAACTGTTTTTT. This codes for CASSIVVTATNEKLFF.

The chain joins TRBV6-1 to TRBJ2-7; 14 bases align to TRBD2. The J segment lost 5 bases and the V segment lost 4 bases, leaving 10 bases of the junction unmatched. The CDR3 is 17 residues long. Germline CDR1 is MNHNS and CDR2 is SASEGT. The CDR3 coding sequence is TGTGCCAGCAGTGTCGGCAAGGGACTAGCGGGGGCGGACGAGCAGTACTTC. Protein: CASSVGKGLAGADEQYF.

This chain uses TRBV7-2 with TRBJ2-3; D not resolved. This CDR3 has 15 residues. The germline CDR1 and CDR2 sequences are SGHTA and FQGNSA. Trimming shortened V by 1 base and J by 1 base, and 9 bases separated the two germline ends. In DNA form, the CDR3 reads TGTGCCAGCAGCTTAGGCCTCGGCCGCACAGATACGCAGTATTTT. Translating it yields CASSLGLGRTDTQYF.

The genes are TRBV2 and TRBJ2-2; D is unclear. The CDR3 covers 11 residues. V gave up 6 bases and J gave up 8 bases, with 7 bases separating them. Germline V gene data show CDR1 as SNHLY and CDR2 as FYNNEI. CDR3 in amino acids: CASREWGELFF. In DNA form, the CDR3 reads TGTGCCAGCAGAGAGTGGGGGGAGCTGTTTTTT.

This chain links TRBV7-9 with TRBJ1-5, with 10 nucleotides matching TRBD1. Unmatched junction bases numbered 15, after V lost 3 bases and J lost 10 bases. Germline V gene lookup returns CDR1 SEHNR and CDR2 FQNEAQ (reference sequence). The CDR3 has 17 amino acids. The CDR3 region is CASSFGTGARSFKPQHF. The CDR3 DNA reads TGTGCCAGCAGCTTCGGGACAGGGGCCCGCTCCTTCAAACCCCAGCATTTT.

A few counts support this clone. The V call is TRBV7-6, the J call TRBJ2-7; D is tentatively TRBD1 or TRBD2 (5 bases each). Germline lookup yields CDR1 SGHVS and CDR2 FNYEAQ. Trimming cost V 8 bases and J 3 bases, with 11 bases left between them. This CDR3 spans 12 amino acids. The CDR3 spells CASGDGRYEQYF. DNA of the CDR3: TGTGCCAGCGGGGACGGACGCTACGAGCAGTACTTC.

The chain uses TRBV30 and TRBJ1-2; the match to TRBD1 covers 12 bases. Germline CDR1 is GTSNPN and CDR2 is SVGIG (reference sequence). This CDR3 has 15 amino acids. V shed 2 bases and J 2 bases; nucleotides not matched to a gene: 3. The CDR3 DNA reads TGTGCCTGGAGTAAAGGGACAGGGGGCAACTATGGCTACACCTTC. Protein product: CAWSKGTGGNYGYTF. Based on the CDR3 plus reference TRBV30 and TRBJ1-2, the full variable domain is SQTIHQWPATLVQPVGSPLSLECTVEGTSNPNLYWYRQAAGRGLQLLFYSVGIGQISSEVPQNLSASRPQDRQFILSSKKLLLSDSGFYLCAWSKGTGGNYGYTFGSGTRLTVV.

This chain joins TRBV6-1 and TRBJ1-1, with TRBD1 as a possible D gene (6 bases). V was trimmed by 6 bases and J by 0 bases, leaving 14 bases between them. CDR1 is MNHNS, CDR2 SASEGT, per germline. The CDR3 spans 15 residues. The CDR3 nucleotides read TGTGCCAGCAGCCCCCTGACAGGTCTGAACACTGAAGCTTTCTTT. The encoded protein is CASSPLTGLNTEAFF.

The chain has TRBV6-1 and TRBJ1-1; D gene uncertain. V lost 2 bases and J 2 bases, leaving 12 bases between the germline ends. This CDR3 contains 15 residues. Germline-derived CDR1 and CDR2 are MNHNS and SASEGT. The CDR3 DNA sequence: TGTGCCAGCAGTGAATATCATGGGGTTAACACTGAAGCTTTCTTT. The encoded protein is CASSEYHGVNTEAFF.

The V call is TRBV13, the J call TRBJ1-2; a possible D gene is TRBD1 (6 bases). The CDR3 sequence is 14 residues long. The V end was cut by 6 bases, the J end by 3 bases, with 14 bases between. Germline-derived CDR1 and CDR2 are PRHDT and FYEKMQ (reference sequence). The CDR3: CASSLGQIHYGYTF. The CDR3 coding sequence is TGTGCCAGCAGTCTTGGACAGATCCACTATGGCTACACCTTC. Full variable domain (rest looked up from reference TRBV13 and TRBJ1-2): AAGVIQSPRHLIKEKRETATLKCYPIPRHDTVYWYQQGPGQDPQFLISFYEKMQSDKGSIPDRFSAQQFSDYHSELNMSSLELGDSALYFCASSLGQIHYGYTFGSGTRLTVV.

The chain uses TRBV5-8 and TRBJ2-1; TRBD2 agrees at 13 bases. Germline V gene sequence: CDR1 SGHTS, CDR2 YDEGEE. J was trimmed by 1 base and V by 0 bases; bases with no gene match: 7. CDR3 length: 19 amino acids. The CDR3 spells CASSLAGTSGIHSYNEQFF. The DNA of the CDR3 is TGTGCCAGCAGCTTGGCGGGGACTAGCGGGATTCATTCCTACAATGAGCAGTTCTTC. The full variable domain, rest sourced from reference TRBV5-8 and TRBJ2-1, is EAGVTQSPTHLIKTRGQQATLRCSPISGHTSVYWYQQALGLGLQFLLWYDEGEERNRGNFPPRFSGRQFPNYSSELNVNALELEDSALYLCASSLAGTSGIHSYNEQFFGPGTRLTVL.

The chain carries TRBV19 and TRBJ1-5; TRBD1 is a possible D gene (6 bases). Per germline, CDR1 LNHDA and CDR2 SQIVND (reference sequence). This CDR3 spans 16 amino acids. The V end lost 5 bases, the J end lost 2 bases, and 16 bases lay between the germline ends. The CDR3 coding sequence is TGTGCCAGTAGTCAAACAGGGAACCTCGGCAATCAGCCCCAGCATTTT. Its protein is CASSQTGNLGNQPQHF.

The J gene is TRBJ1-4, the V gene TRBV15, with no clear D. CDR1 and CDR2 (germline): LNHNV, YYDKDF (reference sequence). This CDR3 comprises 14 residues. With 0 bases removed from V and 5 bases from J, the gap between germline ends came to 7 bases. For the CDR3, the DNA is TGTGCCACCAGCAGAGATAGCTGGAATGAAAAACTGTTTTTT. This translates into CATSRDSWNEKLFF.